This TCR beta chain was identified in a study of cytomegalovirus exposure and HLA in healthy donors. Only one count was recorded for this clone. The antigen is not known. Study-level results: A later analysis linked a missense DCLRE1C variant to TCR beta V- and J-gene trimming.

PCR involved 60 Vbeta and 13 Jbeta primers. Assay used: immunoSEQ multiplex PCR; TCRdb lists only in-frame clones, some missing. The sample has about 160,000 clones, about 85% seen once; the top ten hold 1%. The CDR3 consists of 18 residues. Germline V gene data show CDR1 as SGDLS and CDR2 as YYNGEE. V lost 3 bases and J lost 8; bases outside the gene matches: 17. Sequencing was carried out using PBMCs. This sequence originates from a boy aged 2-15 years in good health and CMV-seronegative. J is TRBJ2-1 and V is TRBV9, with TRBD2 matching over 10 bases. CDR3: CASSGAGLGSGRFDEQFF. Here the CDR3 DNA reads TGTGCCAGCAGCGGCGCGGGGTTGGGTAGCGGGAGGTTCGATGAGCAGTTCTTC.